These 13 T cell receptor beta chains were all obtained from the same sample, sequenced in a study of multiple sclerosis patients with progressive multifocal leukoencephalopathy. Generated by immunoSEQ multiplex PCR, the TCRdb table keeps only in-frame clones and is missing some. Of tens of thousands of clones in the sample, around 83% were seen once. Time point described: time of PML onset. This specimen consisted of PBMCs, obtained from a patient treated with natalizumab. These receptors were obtained from a woman aged 25 to 45 with progressive multifocal leukoencephalopathy.

The chain joins TRBV6-1 to TRBJ2-5; the match to TRBD2 covers 8 bases. Germline-derived CDR1 and CDR2 are MNHNS and SASEGT. With V trimmed by 3 bases and J by 5 bases, 2 bases remained unmatched. This CDR3 has 13 amino acids. This chain's CDR3 is CASSDTGGETQYF. For the CDR3, the DNA is TGTGCCAGCAGTGACACGGGGGGGGAGACCCAGTACTTC.

The V gene is TRBV5-4, the J gene TRBJ2-7, with D possibly matching TRBD1 (5 bases). Trimming cost V 4 bases and J 6 bases, with 17 bases left between them. The CDR3 is made up of 14 amino acids. Per germline, CDR1 SGHNT and CDR2 YYREEE (reference sequence). This CDR3 is CASSTSTDLPEQYF. CDR3 nucleotide sequence: TGTGCCAGCAGCACATCGACAGATTTGCCCGAGCAGTACTTC. The whole variable domain, filled in from reference TRBV5-4 and TRBJ2-7, reads ETGVTQSPTHLIKTRGQQVTLRCSSQSGHNTVSWYQQALGQGPQFIFQYYREEENGRGNFPPRFSGLQFPNYSSELNVNALELDDSALYLCASSTSTDLPEQYFGPGTRLTVT.

The V gene is TRBV5-5, the J gene TRBJ2-2; no clear D. V was cut by 1 base and J by 6 bases, with 7 bases left in between. This CDR3 has 13 residues. Germline V CDR1 and CDR2: SGHKS, YYEKEE (reference sequence). The DNA for the CDR3 is TGTGCCAGCAGCTTGAGGGTCGCCGGGGAGCTGTTTTTT. Protein: CASSLRVAGELFF.

This clone showed up just a few times. V is TRBV5-6 and J is TRBJ1-1; a weak D match, TRBD1 (6 bases). The CDR3 runs to 14 residues. Germline CDR1 reads SGHDT; CDR2 reads YYEEEE. The V and J ends lost 5 bases and 4 bases respectively, with 15 bases between them. The CDR3: CASSYYRDGTEAFF. The CDR3 DNA is TGTGCCAGCAGTTACTACAGGGATGGCACTGAAGCTTTCTTT.

This clone was picked up one time. The chain recombines TRBV11-2 with TRBJ2-3; 10 positions agree with TRBD2. The V segment lost 0 bases and the J segment 6 bases; nucleotides outside the gene matches: 9. The germline gives CDR1 SGHAT, CDR2 FQNNGV. The CDR3 runs 17 residues. CDR3 in amino acids: CASSLDSSGSLPDTQYF. CDR3 nucleotide sequence: TGTGCCAGCAGCTTAGATTCTAGCGGGAGCTTGCCGGATACGCAGTATTTT. The whole variable domain, filled in from reference TRBV11-2 and TRBJ2-3, reads EAGVAQSPRYKIIEKRQSVAFWCNPISGHATLYWYQQILGQGPKLLIQFQNNGVVDDSQLPKDRFSAERLKGVDSTLKIQPAKLEDSAVYLCASSLDSSGSLPDTQYFGPGTRLTVL.

The chain is built from TRBV4-1 and TRBJ1-5, with D possibly being TRBD1 (5 bases). The CDR3 is made up of 14 amino acids. Germline CDR1 MGHRA, CDR2 YSYEKL. Deletions cut 0 bases from V and 9 bases from J, with 12 bases between. The CDR3 is CASSQDTGRWPQHF. The DNA for the CDR3 is TGCGCCAGCAGCCAAGATACGGGGCGGTGGCCCCAGCATTTT.

Of note for this clone: A much larger clone lies a single base off, so this may be a read error. The J gene is TRBJ2-6, the V gene TRBV5-4; 11 positions agree with TRBD2. Unmatched junction bases numbered 10, after V lost 2 bases and J lost 3 bases. This CDR3 comprises 19 residues. Germline-derived CDR1 and CDR2 are SGHNT and YYREEE (reference sequence). The CDR3 protein is CASSFDSGGAYRGANVLTF. The CDR3 region has the DNA TGTGCCAGCAGCTTCGATAGCGGGGGGGCCTATCGTGGGGCCAACGTCCTGACTTTC. The whole variable domain, remainder taken from reference TRBV5-4 and TRBJ2-6, is ETGVTQSPTHLIKTRGQQVTLRCSSQSGHNTVSWYQQALGQGPQFIFQYYREEENGRGNFPPRFSGLQFPNYSSELNVNALELDDSALYLCASSFDSGGAYRGANVLTFGAGSRLTVL.

The chain carries TRBV5-4 and TRBJ2-3; no definite D call. The germline V gene has CDR1 SGHNT and CDR2 YYREEE (reference sequence). The CDR3 totals 15 residues. V was trimmed by 0 bases and J by 4 bases, leaving 12 bases between them. CDR3 bases: TGTGCCAGCAGCTTGGCGGGCCGATCCCCAGATACGCAGTATTTT. Translation: CASSLAGRSPDTQYF.

Concerning this clone: Mismatch with germline at one junction end may stem from a read error. The chain uses TRBV5-4 and TRBJ1-2; D is unclear. Germline CDR1 and CDR2: SGHNT and YYREEE (reference sequence). The CDR3 has 13 amino acids. DNA for the CDR3: TGTGTCAGCAGACCTCCCGGGGTTCAGGGCTACACCTTC. The encoded protein is CVSRPPGVQGYTF.

The chain joins TRBV6-4 to TRBJ1-2; 8 positions match TRBD1. Germline V gene sequence: CDR1 MRHNA, CDR2 SNTAGT. V shed 8 bases, J shed 4 bases, and the junction held 18 bases outside the gene matches. The CDR3 is 17 residues long. The CDR3 reads CASVPGQAHLRGYGYTF. The CDR3 bases are TGTGCCAGCGTTCCGGGACAGGCCCATTTGCGGGGCTATGGCTACACCTTC.

V gene TRBV13 combines with J gene TRBJ2-1, with D tentatively TRBD2 (6 bases). CDR1 is PRHDT, CDR2 FYEKMQ, per germline (reference sequence). There are 16 residues in the CDR3. V lost 2 bases and J 7 bases, leaving 18 bases between the germline ends. CDR3 protein: CASSLLTGGIFNEQFF. CDR3 in DNA: TGTGCCAGCAGCTTACTTACCGGGGGAATCTTTAATGAGCAGTTCTTC.

The chain uses TRBV6-6 and TRBJ2-1; TRBD1 aligns across 10 bases. Trimming at V came to 6 bases and at J to 10 bases, leaving 12 bases not matched to a gene. The CDR3 is 15 amino acids. CDR1 MNHNY and CDR2 SVGAGI come from the germline V gene (reference sequence). The CDR3 loop reads CASSRTSGQGLEQFF. The CDR3 DNA is TGTGCCAGCAGCCGTACCTCGGGACAGGGGTTGGAGCAGTTCTTC.

This clone has a single count. This chain connects TRBV10-3 to TRBJ2-5; D not resolved. The CDR3 is 15 amino acids. The germline gives CDR1 ENHRY, CDR2 SYGVKD. Trimming removed 8 bases at V and 2 bases at J, with 18 bases between. CDR3 coding DNA: TGTGCCATCCGGGCCGGTTCTGCCCTACAAGAGACCCAGTACTTC. Residues: CAIRAGSALQETQYF.